Below, one T cell receptor (beta chain) is given with its context. The CDR3 is made up of 15 amino acids. Germline CDR1 SGHRS, CDR2 YFSETQ. V lost 4 bases to trimming and J lost 4 bases; unmatched junction nucleotides: 5. The data were obtained in a study of blood T cell repertoires in COVID-19. Study-level background: Acute and convalescent COVID-19 samples came from the United States, Italy and Spain. T cells, B-cell-depleted T cells, or PBMCs provided the cDNA or gDNA that served as material.

Original methodology: Reference gene primer amplification in the assay estimated nucleated cell counts. Clones were read by immunoSEQ multiplex PCR, and TCRdb kept only the in-frame ones, dropping some. V and J calls and clone size come straight from that table; D and trimming were deduced from the DNA. The table includes 55,000 to 80,000 clones, roughly 89% detected once. The chain has TRBV5-1 and TRBJ2-1; 10 bases line up with TRBD1. This clonotype originated in a man older than 75 with acute or convalescent COVID-19. Material: peripheral blood. CDR3 DNA: TGCGCCAGCAGCGGAGCGGGACAGGGGTACAATGAGCAGTTCTTC. As protein: CASSGAGQGYNEQFF.